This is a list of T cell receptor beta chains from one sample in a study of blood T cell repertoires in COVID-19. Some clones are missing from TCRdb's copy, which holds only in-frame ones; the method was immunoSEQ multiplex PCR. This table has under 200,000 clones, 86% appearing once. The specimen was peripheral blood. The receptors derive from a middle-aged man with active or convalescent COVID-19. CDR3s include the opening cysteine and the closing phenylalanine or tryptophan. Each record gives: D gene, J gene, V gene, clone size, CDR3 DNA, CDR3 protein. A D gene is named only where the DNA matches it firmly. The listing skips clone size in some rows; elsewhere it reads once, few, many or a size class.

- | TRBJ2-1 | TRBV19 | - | TGTGCCAGTAGTATGCCTCAGGGATGGGATGGTGAGCAGTTCTTC | CASSMPQGWDGEQFF
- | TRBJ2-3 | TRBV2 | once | TGTGCCAGCAGAGGGGACTCGAGCACAGATACGCAGTATTTT | CASRGDSSTDTQYF
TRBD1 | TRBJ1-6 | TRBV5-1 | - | TGCGCCAGCAGATTGGTAAGGACAGGGGAGTGGAATATTAATTCACCCCTCCACTTT | CASRLVRTGEWNINSPLHF
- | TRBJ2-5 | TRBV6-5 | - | TGTGCCAGCGGGGGGGCCGGGGAGACCCAGTACTTC | CASGGAGETQYF
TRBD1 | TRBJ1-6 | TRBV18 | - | TGTGCCAGCTCACCCGGGCAGGGGGACTCACCCCTCCACTTT | CASSPGQGDSPLHF
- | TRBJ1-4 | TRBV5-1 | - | TGCGCCAGCAGCTCCCCGGAGTTTAATGAAAAACTGTTTTTT | CASSSPEFNEKLFF
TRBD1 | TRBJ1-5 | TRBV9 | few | TGTGCCAGCAGCATAGGACAGGGGCAGAATCAGCCCCAGCATTTT | CASSIGQGQNQPQHF
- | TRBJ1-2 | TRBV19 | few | TGTGCCAGTAGTATCTATGCGGGGATAGCTAACTATGGCTACACCTTC | CASSIYAGIANYGYTF
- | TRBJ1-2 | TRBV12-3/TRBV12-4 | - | TGTGCCAGCAGTTTAGTTCAGGGAGGTGGCTACACCTTC | CASSLVQGGGYTF
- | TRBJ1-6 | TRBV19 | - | TGTGCCAGTGGAGGGTCGGGCCTAAGAAATTCACCCCTCCACTTT | CASGGSGLRNSPLHF
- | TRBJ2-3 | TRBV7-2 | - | TGTGCCAGCAGCTTAGCCTTTGAGGATACGCAGTATTTT | CASSLAFEDTQYF
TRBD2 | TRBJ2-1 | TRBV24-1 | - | TGTGCCACCAGTGATTCGTACGATGCCGGGAGGGCCAGGAATGAGCAGTTCTTC | CATSDSYDAGRARNEQFF
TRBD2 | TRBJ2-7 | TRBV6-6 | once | TGTGCCGCGAGAAGCGGGGGGTTCTACGAGCAGTACTTC | CAARSGGFYEQYF
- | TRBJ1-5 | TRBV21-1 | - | TGTGCCAGCAAAACCTCGTACGGGGGGCTCAGTCGGGCAATCAAGCCCCAGCATTTT | CASKTSYGGLSRAIKPQHF
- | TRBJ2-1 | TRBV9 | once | TGTGCCAGCAGCGTCGACAATTACAATGAGCAGTTCTTC | CASSVDNYNEQFF
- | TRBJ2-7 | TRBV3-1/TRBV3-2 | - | TGTGCCAGCAGCCAAGAGCGTGGGGGCGTCGAGCAGTACTTC | CASSQERGGVEQYF